Below, one TCR beta chain is given with its context. What it recognizes is unknown. The assay was immunoSEQ multiplex PCR, and TCRdb's table has in-frame clones only and misses some. Counted here are under 150,000 clones, 88% occurring once; the ten biggest clones make up roughly 5.2%. The data stem from a study of T cell responses to AZD1222 COVID-19 vaccine. Broader study findings: Recipients of AZD1222 seropositive at baseline numbered only 6 or 7. Most donors were white British and more were female, and clonal diversity was possibly underestimated. Reports say nearly half of spike-specific TCRs go after unmutated variant regions. Receipt of two AZD1222 doses was followed by a rise in Spike-specific TCR breadth and depth.

The material was peripheral blood, obtained 28 days after the second AZD1222 dose. The receptor's source is an adult who received the AZD1222 COVID-19 vaccine.

The CDR3 DNA follows: TGTGCCAGTAGTACTCGACAGGGGAACACTGAAGCTTTCTTT. It specifies CASSTRQGNTEAFF. The J gene is TRBJ1-1, the V gene TRBV19; 7 nucleotides align to TRBD1. The V gene's germline CDR1 is LNHDA and CDR2 SQIVND (reference sequence). The CDR3 length is 14 residues. V was pared by 4 bases and J by 1 base, with 3 bases of the junction left unmatched.